The 3 T cell receptor beta chains listed next were all sequenced from one sample in a study of ipilimumab plus nivolumab after autologous stem cell transplantation. Profiled with immunoSEQ multiplex PCR; TCRdb holds only in-frame clones, not every one. This sample has 4,500 to 5,000 clones; 76% occur once, and the top ten carry around 15%. The specimen was PBMCs, collected in a trial of ipilimumab plus nivolumab as post-transplant consolidation. All receptors come from a male donor with multiple myeloma.

The V call is TRBV7-2, the J call TRBJ1-5; no clear D. The germline V gene encodes CDR1 SGHTA and CDR2 FQGNSA. There are 15 residues in the CDR3. V lost 5 bases and J lost 0, with 11 bases in between. The CDR3 nucleotides read TGTGCCAGCAGCCCGGACGGGTTTAGCAATCAGCCCCAGCATTTT. Translating it yields CASSPDGFSNQPQHF.

J is TRBJ2-2 and V is TRBV10-3; TRBD1 might be the D (6 bases). Per germline, CDR1 ENHRY and CDR2 SYGVKD. V was pared by 0 bases and J by 2 bases, with 10 bases between. The CDR3 has 16 amino acids. The CDR3 region is CAISESTGLNTGELFF. The CDR3, as DNA: TGTGCCATCAGTGAGTCGACAGGACTTAACACCGGGGAGCTGTTTTTT.

The rearrangement links TRBV2 to TRBJ2-3, with D perhaps matching TRBD2 (5 bases). Between the trimmed V and J ends, which lost 2 bases and 1 base, there was a span of 7 bases. This CDR3 contains 14 residues. Germline V lookup: CDR1 SNHLY, CDR2 FYNNEI. The CDR3 region is CASSEPRGTDTQYF. The CDR3 DNA reads as TGTGCCAGCAGTGAACCGCGGGGCACAGATACGCAGTATTTT.